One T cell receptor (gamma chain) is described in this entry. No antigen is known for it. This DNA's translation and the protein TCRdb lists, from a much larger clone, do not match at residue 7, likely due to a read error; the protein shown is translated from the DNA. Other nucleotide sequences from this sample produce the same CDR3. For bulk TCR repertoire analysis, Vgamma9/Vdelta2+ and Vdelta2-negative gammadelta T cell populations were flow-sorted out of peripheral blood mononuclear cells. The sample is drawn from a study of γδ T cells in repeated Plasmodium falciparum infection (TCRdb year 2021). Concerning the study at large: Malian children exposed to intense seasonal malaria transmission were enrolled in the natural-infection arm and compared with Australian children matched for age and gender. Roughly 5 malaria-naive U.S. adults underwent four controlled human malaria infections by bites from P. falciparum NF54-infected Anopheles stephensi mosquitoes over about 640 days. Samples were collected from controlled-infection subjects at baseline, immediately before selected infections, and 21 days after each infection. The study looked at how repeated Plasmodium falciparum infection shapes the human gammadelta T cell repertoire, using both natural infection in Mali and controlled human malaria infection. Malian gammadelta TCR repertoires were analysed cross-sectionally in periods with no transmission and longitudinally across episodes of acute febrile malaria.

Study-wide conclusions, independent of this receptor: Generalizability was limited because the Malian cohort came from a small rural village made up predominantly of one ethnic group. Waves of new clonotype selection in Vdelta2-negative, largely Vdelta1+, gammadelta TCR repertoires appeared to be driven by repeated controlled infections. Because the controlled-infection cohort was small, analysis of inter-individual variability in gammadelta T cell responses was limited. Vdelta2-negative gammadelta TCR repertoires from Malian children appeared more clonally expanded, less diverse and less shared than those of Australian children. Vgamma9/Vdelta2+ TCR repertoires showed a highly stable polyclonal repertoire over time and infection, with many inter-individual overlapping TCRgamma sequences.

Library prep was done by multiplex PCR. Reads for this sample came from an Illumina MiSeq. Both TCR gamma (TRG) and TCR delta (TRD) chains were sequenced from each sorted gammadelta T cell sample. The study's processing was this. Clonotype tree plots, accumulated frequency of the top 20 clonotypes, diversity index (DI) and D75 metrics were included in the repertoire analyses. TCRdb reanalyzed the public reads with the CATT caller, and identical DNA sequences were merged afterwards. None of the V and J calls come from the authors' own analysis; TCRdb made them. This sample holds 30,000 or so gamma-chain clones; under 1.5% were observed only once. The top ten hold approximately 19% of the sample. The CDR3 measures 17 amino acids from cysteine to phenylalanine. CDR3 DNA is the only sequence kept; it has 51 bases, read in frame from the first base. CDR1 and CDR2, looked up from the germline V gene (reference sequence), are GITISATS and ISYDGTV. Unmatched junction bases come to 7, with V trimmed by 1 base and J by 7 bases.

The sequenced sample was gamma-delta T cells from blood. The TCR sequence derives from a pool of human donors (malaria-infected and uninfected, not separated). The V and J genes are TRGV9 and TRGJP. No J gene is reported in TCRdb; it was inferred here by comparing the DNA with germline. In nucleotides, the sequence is TGTGCCTTGTGGGAGGTCTCAACCGAGTTGGGCAAAAAAATCAAGGTATTT. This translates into CALWEVSTELGKKIKVF.